A single sample is the source of the 19 T cell receptor beta chains below, sequenced in a study of CD8 T cells in ankylosing spondylitis (dated by TCRdb to about 2017). Overall study outcomes, separate from this receptor: Blood from ankylosing spondylitis patients appeared to be characterized by a TCR beta motif composed of 7 to 9 highly homologous amino acid variants.

No cognate antigen is known for these TCRs. The library came from 5' RACE. The run used an Illumina HiSeq 2500. TCRdb reanalyzed the raw reads on its own, using fastp at Q25 for trimming and MiXCR for clone calling, and kept in-frame beta chains. Merged by CDR3 protein, the rows form single entries marked with the most common genes and DNA. This sample holds 400,000 to 450,000 distinct CDR3 sequences; roughly 18% were observed only once. Clones ranked in the top ten supply approximately 1% of the sample. Sample: blood, either unsorted or a sorted T cell fraction (not recorded which). The receptors come from a male donor with ankylosing spondylitis.

The rearrangement joins TRBV7-9 to TRBJ2-7; 10 nucleotides align to TRBD2. There are 15 residues in the CDR3. CDR1 is SEHNR, CDR2 FQNEAQ, per germline (reference sequence). V was pared by 5 bases and J by 7 bases, with 11 bases of the junction left unmatched. CDR3 protein: CASSTHLAGVGEQYF. The CDR3 nucleotides are TGTGCCAGCAGCACCCATCTAGCGGGAGTCGGAGAGCAGTACTTC.

This clonotype was counted a few times. This chain joins TRBV5-1 and TRBJ1-5; D possibly corresponds to TRBD1 (5 bases). This CDR3 comprises 12 residues. The V gene lost 5 bases and the J gene lost 6 bases, with 9 bases spanning the gap. Germline-derived CDR1 and CDR2 are SGHRS and YFSETQ. The CDR3 protein is CASREGFQPQHF. The CDR3 DNA is TGCGCCAGCAGGGAGGGGTTTCAGCCCCAGCATTTT. Full variable domain (outside the CDR3, taken from reference TRBV5-1 and TRBJ1-5): KAGVTQTPRYLIKTRGQQVTLSCSPISGHRSVSWYQQTPGQGLQFLFEYFSETQRNKGNFPGRFSGRQFSNSRSEMNVSTLELGDSALYLCASREGFQPQHFGDGTRLSIL.

This clonotype was seen a few times. The chain combines TRBV27 with TRBJ2-3; D is uncertain. The V gene's germline CDR1 is MNHEY and CDR2 SMNVEV (reference sequence). The CDR3 totals 13 residues. V lost 6 bases and J 0 bases, leaving 7 bases between the germline ends. CDR3 sequence reads: CASRLQSTDTQYF. The DNA of the CDR3 is TGTGCCAGCAGACTCCAGAGCACAGATACGCAGTATTTT.

V usage is TRBV3-1 and J usage is TRBJ1-2, with no clear D. The V gene's germline CDR1 is LGHDT and CDR2 YNNKEL (reference sequence). The CDR3 spans 13 residues. V lost 1 base to trimming and J lost 4 bases, with 7 bases between them. The CDR3: CASSQVQAYGYTF. The CDR3 DNA sequence: TGTGCCAGCAGCCAAGTCCAGGCCTATGGCTACACCTTC.

The chain combines TRBV29-1 with TRBJ2-1; 9 bases are a match to TRBD1. The CDR3 loop spans 15 amino acids. V was pared by 6 bases and J by 2 bases, with 8 bases of the junction left unmatched. Germline CDR1 reads SQVTM; CDR2 reads ANQGSEA. The CDR3 sequence is CSVVGGTGTYNEQFF. The CDR3 DNA follows: TGCAGCGTGGTGGGGGGGACAGGGACCTACAATGAGCAGTTCTTC.

The rearrangement links TRBV7-2 to TRBJ2-3; 7 nucleotides line up with TRBD1. The CDR3 has 16 amino acids. J was trimmed by 1 base and V by 5 bases; bases with no gene match: 9. Per the germline V gene, CDR1 is SGHTA and CDR2 is FQGNSA. The CDR3 sequence is CASSRDRVGGTDTQYF. Here the CDR3 DNA reads TGTGCCAGCAGCCGAGACAGGGTGGGGGGCACAGATACGCAGTATTTT.

This clonotype was detected only once. The chain carries TRBV4-3 and TRBJ2-3, with TRBD2 matching 11 bases. The CDR3 spans 15 residues. V trimming: 4 bases; J trimming: 6 bases; junction bases outside the gene matches: 6. Germline loops: CDR1 LGHNA, CDR2 YSLEER. CDR3 sequence: CASSPQTSGADTQYF. The DNA for the CDR3 is TGCGCCAGCAGCCCACAGACTAGCGGGGCTGATACGCAGTATTTT.

This clonotype has ten or more counts. Written as DNA, the CDR3 is TGCGCCAGCAGCTCCCAGGGGATCGGGTATGGCTACACCTTC. This encodes CASSSQGIGYGYTF. The J gene is TRBJ1-2, the V gene TRBV5-1, with D perhaps matching TRBD1 (6 bases). Germline V gives CDR1 SGHRS, CDR2 YFSETQ. Trimming removed 3 bases from V and 5 bases from J, with 14 bases in between. This CDR3 has 14 amino acids.

This clonotype came up a few times. This chain links TRBV12-3 or TRBV12-4 with TRBJ2-1, with D perhaps given as TRBD1 or TRBD2 (5 bases each). Trimming shortened V by 7 bases and J by 6 bases, and 19 bases separated the two germline ends. The CDR3 is 15 amino acids. The CDR3 nucleotides read TGTGCCAGCACTCAACGACGGGGCCCTAGCAATGAGCAGTTCTTC. This translates into CASTQRRGPSNEQFF.

The gene calls are TRBV5-1 and TRBJ1-1; D unclear. Germline lookup yields CDR1 SGHRS and CDR2 YFSETQ. With 4 bases removed from V and 0 bases from J, the gap between germline ends came to 10 bases. CDR3 size: 14 residues. The CDR3 reads CASSEGSMNTEAFF. CDR3 DNA sequence: TGCGCCAGCAGCGAAGGGAGTATGAACACTGAAGCTTTCTTT.

The CDR3 DNA sequence: TGTGCCAGCAGCTTACCGGTTGGGGCCGGGGAGCTGTTTTTT. This sequence encodes CASSLPVGAGELFF. The chain is built from TRBV7-9 and TRBJ2-2; D not certain. Germline V gene data show CDR1 as SEHNR and CDR2 as FQNEAQ (reference sequence). The ends were cut back, 2 bases at V and 6 bases at J, with 10 bases in the middle. This CDR3 comprises 14 residues.

This clonotype has more than one count but fewer than ten. The DNA for the CDR3 is TGCAGTGCTAGCACACCCGGGGAGACCCAGTACTTC. Its protein is CSASTPGETQYF. The V gene is TRBV20-1, the J gene TRBJ2-5; no firm D call. V lost 3 bases and J 5 bases, leaving 10 bases between the germline ends. CDR1 is DFQATT and CDR2 is SNEGSKA in the germline V gene (reference sequence). CDR3 length: 12 residues.

The V gene is TRBV10-3, the J gene TRBJ2-5; D is unclear. Germline CDR1 reads ENHRY; CDR2 reads SYGVKD. V lost 2 bases and J 1 base, leaving 11 bases between the germline ends. The CDR3 length is 15 residues. DNA of the CDR3: TGTGCCATCAGTGAGGTCGGCTGGGGCCAAGAGACCCAGTACTTC. It encodes CAISEVGWGQETQYF.

The rearrangement links TRBV2 to TRBJ2-5; 7 nucleotides line up with TRBD1. CDR3 length: 15 residues. Trimming removed 3 bases from V and 2 bases from J; junction bases left unmatched: 6. The germline gives CDR1 SNHLY, CDR2 FYNNEI. CDR3 DNA sequence: TGTGCCAGCAGTGAGGGACAGAGACCGCAAGAGACCCAGTACTTC. It encodes CASSEGQRPQETQYF.

The chain carries TRBV5-5 and TRBJ1-2; D is unresolved. Trimming cost V 5 bases and J 10 bases, with 24 bases left between them. There are 15 residues in the CDR3. Germline V lookup: CDR1 SGHKS, CDR2 YYEKEE (reference sequence). This CDR3 is CASSIWTGRLDNYTF. CDR3 in DNA: TGTGCCAGCAGTATCTGGACCGGACGGCTTGATAACTACACCTTC.

This sequence joins TRBV7-9 and TRBJ2-4, with 7 bases matching TRBD1. V lost 6 bases and J lost 12; bases outside the gene matches: 11. Germline V lookup: CDR1 SEHNR, CDR2 FQNEAQ (reference sequence). The CDR3 is 13 residues long. DNA for the CDR3: TGTGCCAGCAGTTTTACAGGGGATGACCGTCAGTACTTC. Translating it yields CASSFTGDDRQYF.

This clonotype was seen only a few times. This sequence joins TRBV9 and TRBJ1-6; no clear D gene. There are 16 residues in the CDR3. V lost 0 bases, J lost 4 bases, and 11 bases lay in between. Germline CDR1 and CDR2: SGDLS and YYNGEE. The CDR3 DNA sequence: TGTGCCAGCAGCGTAGGTTCCGAACCATATAATTCACCCCTCCACTTT. It translates to CASSVGSEPYNSPLHF.

A few counts support this clonotype. The genes are TRBV7-2 and TRBJ2-2, with no clear D. Germline V lookup: CDR1 SGHTA, CDR2 FQGNSA. Trimming cost V 5 bases and J 6 bases, with 13 bases left between them. This CDR3 has 14 amino acids. The CDR3 nucleotides are TGTGCCAGCAGCCTGCCATTAGAGGCCGGGGAGCTGTTTTTT. This codes for CASSLPLEAGELFF.

A few counts support this clonotype. The J gene is TRBJ2-5, the V gene TRBV9; D gene unclear. Germline V gene sequence: CDR1 SGDLS, CDR2 YYNGEE. This CDR3 has 17 residues. The V end lost 2 bases, the J end lost 5 bases, and 22 bases lay between the germline ends. DNA of the CDR3: TGTGCCAGCAGCGTTTTACCCACAAGTCAAGCCGCTGAGACCCAGTACTTC. It translates to CASSVLPTSQAAETQYF.